The clone carrying this T cell receptor beta chain was counted only a few times. Its cognate antigen is unknown. This entry comes from a study of human T cells and chemical hapten exposure. About the research overall: On about 2 cm by about 2 cm of upper inner arm skin, sensitization was performed with 2% DPC. Study results and limitations: Expanded TCRs created a significantly greater count of big CDR3 similarity clusters than controls did. Alopecia in all donors means immunity may differ from healthy individuals.

TCRdb re-derived calls from the RACE reads in MiXCR, one entry per CDR3 protein. The top ten hold approximately 3.3% of the sample, which has 95,000 or so distinct CDR3 sequences, 9.5% to 12% seen once. CDR1 is SSHAT, CDR2 FNYEAQ, per germline (reference sequence). V was pared by 5 bases and J by 8 bases, with 11 bases of the junction left unmatched. The CDR3 runs to 17 residues. Time point defined: patch test 2, 6 weeks after DPC sensitization. Treatment given: therapeutic diphenylcyclopropenone sensitization with weekly scalp DPC. The TCR comes from a woman between 35 and 50 years old with alopecia areata. Some clones in this sample may be carry-over from other donors' samples. The chain couples TRBV7-7 to TRBJ2-2, with 13 positions matching TRBD2. Sequencing used whole blood, obtained in connection with sensitization to the hapten diphenylcyclopropenone (DPC). CDR3 bases: TGTGCCAGCAGCAATCTTGGTGGGACTAGCGGGACTGGGGAGCTGTTTTTT. It yields the protein CASSNLGGTSGTGELFF.